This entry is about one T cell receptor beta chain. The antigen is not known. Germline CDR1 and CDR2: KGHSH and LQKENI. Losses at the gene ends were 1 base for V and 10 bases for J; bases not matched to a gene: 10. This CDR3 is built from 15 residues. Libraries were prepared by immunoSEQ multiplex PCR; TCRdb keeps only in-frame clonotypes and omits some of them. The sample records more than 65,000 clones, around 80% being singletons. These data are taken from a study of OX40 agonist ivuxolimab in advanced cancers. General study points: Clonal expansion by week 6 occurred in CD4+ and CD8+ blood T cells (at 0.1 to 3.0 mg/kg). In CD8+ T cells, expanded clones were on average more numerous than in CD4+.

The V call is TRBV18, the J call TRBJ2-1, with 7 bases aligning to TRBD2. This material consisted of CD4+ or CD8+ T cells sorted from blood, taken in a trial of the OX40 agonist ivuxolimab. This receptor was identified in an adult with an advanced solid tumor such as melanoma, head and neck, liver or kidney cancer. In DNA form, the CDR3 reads TGTGCCAGCTCACCACGTTCGACCTTGGGAGGGGAGCAGTTCTTC. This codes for CASSPRSTLGGEQFF.